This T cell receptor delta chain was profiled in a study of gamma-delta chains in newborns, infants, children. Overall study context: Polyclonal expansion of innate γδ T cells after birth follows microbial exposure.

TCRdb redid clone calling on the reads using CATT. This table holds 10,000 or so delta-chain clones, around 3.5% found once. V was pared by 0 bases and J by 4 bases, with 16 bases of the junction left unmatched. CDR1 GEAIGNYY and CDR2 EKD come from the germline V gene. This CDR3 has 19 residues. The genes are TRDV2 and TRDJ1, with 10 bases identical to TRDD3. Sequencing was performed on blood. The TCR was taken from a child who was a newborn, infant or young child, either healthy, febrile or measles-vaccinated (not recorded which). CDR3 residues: CACDTLPQRTGGSSDKLIF. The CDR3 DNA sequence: TGTGCCTGTGACACCCTCCCACAACGGACTGGGGGATCAAGCGATAAACTCATCTTT.